A single sample is the source of the 26 T cell receptor beta chains below, sequenced in a study of cytomegalovirus exposure and HLA in healthy donors. The PCR had 60 Vbeta and 13 Jbeta primers. The protocol was immunoSEQ multiplex PCR, while the TCRdb copy is restricted to in-frame clones and leaves out a portion. The top ten hold under 1.5% of the sample, which has around 150,000 clones, about three quarters seen once. Material: PBMCs. These receptors were obtained from a woman between 25 and 40 years old in good health and CMV-seronegative.

The genes are TRBV18 and TRBJ1-2; tentatively, D is TRBD1 (5 bases). The CDR3 spans 15 residues. Germline CDR1 reads KGHSH; CDR2 reads LQKENI. The ends were cut back, 3 bases at V and 4 bases at J, with 15 bases in the middle. The CDR3 loop reads CASSPNQGFSYGYTF. CDR3 coding DNA: TGTGCCAGCTCACCTAATCAGGGATTCAGCTATGGCTACACCTTC.

This clone has a single count. CDR3 protein: CASRTTGGRTEAFF. The CDR3, as DNA: TGTGCCAGCAGAACTACAGGGGGCAGGACTGAAGCTTTCTTT. This chain connects TRBV2 to TRBJ1-1; the match to TRBD1 covers 9 bases. After removal of 6 bases from V and 5 bases from J, the junction contained 7 bases not matched to a gene. CDR3 length: 14 residues. The germline V gene has CDR1 SNHLY and CDR2 FYNNEI.

The chain has TRBV5-8 and TRBJ2-5; TRBD2 aligns across 12 bases. The end of the DNA is better explained by TRBJ2-7, so the J call may be wrong. The CDR3 runs to 16 residues. Germline V lookup: CDR1 SGHTS, CDR2 YDEGEE. The chain's CDR3 is CASSLAGGLAGYEQYF. CDR3 bases: TGTGCCAGCAGCTTGGCGGGAGGACTAGCGGGGTACGAGCAGTACTTC.

This chain joins TRBV11-2 and TRBJ2-1; 14 bases align to TRBD2. This CDR3 is 17 amino acids long. Germline CDR1 is SGHAT and CDR2 is FQNNGV. The V segment lost 5 bases and the J segment 8 bases; nucleotides outside the gene matches: 11. The CDR3 DNA is TGTGCCAGCAGCCTCATGAAGACTAGCGGGGGGGCAGATGAGCAGTTCTTC. Translated: CASSLMKTSGGADEQFF.

About this clone itself: The same CDR3 can be traced to other DNA sequences in this sample. The chain links TRBV5-1 to TRBJ2-5; 11 bases line up with TRBD2. The germline V gene encodes CDR1 SGHRS and CDR2 YFSETQ. The CDR3 is 16 residues long. V dropped 0 bases and J dropped 1; count of bases not matched to a gene: 2. CDR3 loop: CASSLGLAGGQETQYF. The CDR3 DNA is TGCGCCAGCAGCTTGGGTCTAGCGGGGGGCCAAGAGACCCAGTACTTC.

This chain uses TRBV7-9 with TRBJ2-1; tentatively, D is TRBD1 (8 bases). Germline CDR1 SEHNR, CDR2 FQNEAQ (reference sequence). V shed 6 bases and J shed 5 bases, with 17 bases lying between them. CDR3 length equals 15 residues. The CDR3 region is CASRNGQGGDNEQFF. DNA for the CDR3: TGTGCCAGCAGGAACGGACAGGGAGGGGACAATGAGCAGTTCTTC.

The CDR3 is CASSFTANSYEQYF. The CDR3 DNA is TGTGCCAGCAGCTTTACAGCCAACTCCTACGAGCAGTACTTC. The chain employs TRBV7-3 and TRBJ2-7; D is unclear. There are 14 residues in the CDR3. Germline assignment: CDR1 SGHTA and CDR2 FQGTGA. V was cut by 3 bases and J by 0 bases, with 9 bases left in between.

The rearrangement joins TRBV5-4 to TRBJ2-3; maybe TRBD1 (6 bases). CDR3 length equals 15 residues. The V and J ends lost 5 bases and 2 bases respectively, with 15 bases between them. Per germline, CDR1 SGHNT and CDR2 YYREEE (reference sequence). The CDR3 sequence is CASRDTGHDTDTQYF. The CDR3 DNA is TGTGCCAGCAGGGATACGGGACACGACACAGATACGCAGTATTTT.

This clone was detected a few times. The chain links TRBV6-4 to TRBJ2-6; a possible D gene is TRBD1 (5 bases). CDR3 size: 15 residues. Germline V gene data show CDR1 as MRHNA and CDR2 as SNTAGT. The V end was cut by 8 bases, the J end by 0 bases, with 11 bases between. In DNA form, the CDR3 reads TGTGCCAGCTCAAGGGGAAGCTCTGGGGCCAACGTCCTGACTTTC. It is translated as CASSRGSSGANVLTF.

This clone was detected only a few times. The DNA of the CDR3 is TGTGCCACCAGCAAAACAGGGGGTGCTAATGAAAAACTGTTTTTT. Amino acids: CATSKTGGANEKLFF. The chain joins TRBV15 to TRBJ1-4; 8 bases are a match to TRBD1. The CDR3 has 15 amino acids. Germline V lookup: CDR1 LNHNV, CDR2 YYDKDF (reference sequence). After removal of 4 bases from V and 3 bases from J, the junction contained 4 bases not matched to a gene.

In DNA form, the CDR3 reads TGCGCCAGCAGCCACACCCAGGGGGGTGCTGAAGCTTTCTTT. Its translation is CASSHTQGGAEAFF. V and J are TRBV4-1 and TRBJ1-1; 7 bases map to TRBD1. The V gene's germline CDR1 is MGHRA and CDR2 YSYEKL. This CDR3 is 14 amino acids long. V gave up 3 bases and J gave up 6 bases; unmatched junction bases: 7.

The V call is TRBV11-2, the J call TRBJ2-7; D is unclear. Trimming removed 5 bases at V and 5 bases at J, with 13 bases between. CDR1 and CDR2 from the germline V gene are SGHAT and FQNNGV. The CDR3 totals 13 residues. As DNA, the CDR3 is TGTGCCAGCAGCCCTCATGGCCCTGACGAGCAGTACTTC. Protein: CASSPHGPDEQYF.

The rearrangement uses TRBV19 and TRBJ2-3; a weak D match, TRBD2 (5 bases). CDR1 LNHDA and CDR2 SQIVND come from the germline V gene (reference sequence). The V and J ends lost 5 bases and 2 bases respectively, with 11 bases between them. The CDR3 loop spans 14 amino acids. The CDR3, as DNA: TGTGCCAGTAGTCTCGGACTCGACACAGATACGCAGTATTTT. It specifies CASSLGLDTDTQYF. The complete variable domain, with remaining parts taken from reference TRBV19 and TRBJ2-3, reads DGGITQSPKYLFRKEGQNVTLSCEQNLNHDAMYWYRQDPGQGLRLIYYSQIVNDFQKGDIAEGYSVSREKKESFPLTVTSAQKNPTAFYLCASSLGLDTDTQYFGPGTRLTVL.

The chain recombines TRBV30 with TRBJ1-1; D might be TRBD1 (6 bases). Trimming cost V 0 bases and J 3 bases, with 11 bases left between them. Germline loops: CDR1 GTSNPN, CDR2 SVGIG (reference sequence). This CDR3 contains 14 residues. CDR3 sequence reads: CAWSVETGYTEAFF. The CDR3 DNA is TGTGCCTGGAGTGTAGAGACAGGCTACACTGAAGCTTTCTTT.

The chain carries TRBV5-8 and TRBJ1-5, with TRBD1 matching 9 bases. The CDR3 has 14 residues. The germline CDR1 and CDR2 sequences are SGHTS and YDEGEE. Trimming took 6 bases from V and 8 from J; bases not matched to a gene: 9. CDR3 loop: CASTSWDRVEPQHF. CDR3 sequence (DNA): TGTGCCAGCACCTCCTGGGACAGGGTTGAGCCCCAGCATTTT.

The chain uses TRBV5-1 and TRBJ1-4; possibly TRBD1 for D (6 bases). The CDR3 is 16 amino acids. Trimming took 4 bases from V and 3 from J, leaving 16 bases between them. CDR1 and CDR2 (germline): SGHRS, YFSETQ. The DNA of the CDR3 is TGCGCCAGCAGCAAGACAGGAACATCGTCTAATGAAAAACTGTTTTTT. This sequence encodes CASSKTGTSSNEKLFF.

This clone was detected only a few times. The rearrangement links TRBV5-4 to TRBJ2-7; TRBD2 aligns across 8 bases. V shed 3 bases, J shed 4 bases, and the junction held 6 bases outside the gene matches. Germline CDR1 and CDR2: SGHNT and YYREEE (reference sequence). This CDR3 has 14 residues. The CDR3 nucleotides are TGTGCCAGCAGCTCGGGGGGGGCCGGGTACGAGCAGTACTTC. Translation gives CASSSGGAGYEQYF.

This clone appeared a few times. Germline and junction disagree at one end, which may indicate a read error. This sequence joins TRBV7-9 and TRBJ1-2, with a weak D call TRBD1 (5 bases). Looked up from germline, CDR1 is SEHNR and CDR2 is FQNEAQ (reference sequence). The CDR3 is 10 residues long. The CDR3 region has the DNA TGTTCCAGCAGCCCAGGGCCCTACACCTTC. This codes for CSSSPGPYTF.

This clone has only a few counts. The rearrangement uses TRBV7-9 and TRBJ1-2, with D maybe TRBD1 (5 bases). CDR3 length equals 13 residues. Germline V lookup: CDR1 SEHNR, CDR2 FQNEAQ (reference sequence). V was pared by 4 bases and J by 7 bases, with 13 bases between. The CDR3 spells CASSSTGGVGYTF. CDR3 sequence (DNA): TGTGCCAGCAGCTCCACCGGGGGGGTTGGCTACACCTTC.

This chain's CDR3 is CASSLQVGRGRETQYF. Written as DNA, the CDR3 is TGTGCCAGCAGCTTGCAAGTTGGCCGAGGAAGGGAGACCCAGTACTTC. This sequence joins TRBV5-5 and TRBJ2-5, with D hard to call. Trimming took 1 base from V and 5 from J, leaving 18 bases between them. The germline gives CDR1 SGHKS, CDR2 YYEKEE (reference sequence). The CDR3 runs 16 residues. Filled out from reference TRBV5-5 and TRBJ2-5, the complete variable domain reads DAGVTQSPTHLIKTRGQQVTLRCSPISGHKSVSWYQQVLGQGPQFIFQYYEKEERGRGNFPDRFSARQFPNYSSELNVNALLLGDSALYLCASSLQVGRGRETQYFGPGTRLLVL.

This chain connects TRBV2 to TRBJ2-5, with TRBD2 as a possible D gene (5 bases). V was clipped by 2 bases and J by 4 bases, with 8 bases between them. Germline CDR1 SNHLY, CDR2 FYNNEI. The CDR3 extends over 13 amino acids. The CDR3 region has the DNA TGTGCCAGCAGTGAACGGGGTTTAGAGACCCAGTACTTC. Translated: CASSERGLETQYF. Together with reference TRBV2 and TRBJ2-5, the CDR3 gives the full variable domain: EPEVTQTPSHQVTQMGQEVILRCVPISNHLYFYWYRQILGQKVEFLVSFYNNEISEKSEIFDDQFSVERPDGSNFTLKIRSTKLEDSAMYFCASSERGLETQYFGPGTRLLVL.

The rearrangement links TRBV5-1 to TRBJ2-4, with D tentatively TRBD2 (6 bases). This CDR3 has 14 residues. V was pared by 0 bases and J by 4 bases, with 8 bases between. CDR1 and CDR2 (germline): SGHRS, YFSETQ. CDR3 in amino acids: CASSLAGLKNIQYF. The CDR3, as DNA: TGCGCCAGCAGCTTGGCTGGACTAAAAAACATTCAGTACTTC.

The chain joins TRBV9 to TRBJ1-1; unclear D gene. The CDR3 spans 14 residues. Germline-derived CDR1 and CDR2 are SGDLS and YYNGEE. V shed 2 bases and J shed 4 bases, with 12 bases lying between them. CDR3 region: CASSVLGEGTEAFF. In DNA form, the CDR3 reads TGTGCCAGCAGCGTCCTCGGGGAGGGCACTGAAGCTTTCTTT. The full variable domain, completed using reference TRBV9 and TRBJ1-1, is DSGVTQTPKHLITATGQRVTLRCSPRSGDLSVYWYQQSLDQGLQFLIQYYNGEERAKGNILERFSAQQFPDLHSELNLSSLELGDSALYFCASSVLGEGTEAFFGQGTRLTVV.

The rearrangement links TRBV5-5 to TRBJ2-5; weak D call: TRBD2 (6 bases). Germline V gives CDR1 SGHKS, CDR2 YYEKEE (reference sequence). The CDR3 totals 14 residues. V shed 5 bases and J shed 2 bases, with 13 bases lying between them. The DNA of the CDR3 is TGTGCCAGCAGGTCTTACGGGAGTCAAGAGACCCAGTACTTC. It translates to CASRSYGSQETQYF.

This clone was recorded a few times. The V call is TRBV5-1, the J call TRBJ1-1; D remains unclear. The germline gives CDR1 SGHRS, CDR2 YFSETQ. With 5 bases removed from V and 12 bases from J, the gap between germline ends came to 14 bases. CDR3 size: 11 residues. In DNA form, the CDR3 reads TGCGCCAGCAGGGGAGGTCTTTGGACTTTCTTT. Protein product: CASRGGLWTFF.

The V gene is TRBV19, the J gene TRBJ1-1; 8 nucleotides agree with TRBD1. CDR1 is LNHDA and CDR2 is SQIVND in the germline V gene (reference sequence). V shed 10 bases and J 5 bases; nucleotides not matched to a gene: 12. The CDR3 runs to 14 residues. The CDR3 protein is CANDPQGVGTEAFF. CDR3 DNA: TGTGCCAACGACCCACAGGGGGTGGGGACTGAAGCTTTCTTT.